Sequencing of this T cell receptor (beta chain) was carried out in a study of blood T cell repertoires in COVID-19. Looking at the study overall: Sample material is recorded as cDNA or gDNA derived from T cells, B-cell-depleted T cells, or PBMCs.

Germline V lookup: CDR1 SGHKS, CDR2 YYEKEE (reference sequence). The CDR3 totals 15 residues. Trimming took off 1 base at V and 3 bases at J, with 11 bases between the two ends. Authors' data handling: Scientists estimated how many nucleated cells there were by amplifying reference gene primers. Some clones are missing from TCRdb's copy, which holds only in-frame ones; the method was immunoSEQ multiplex PCR. V and J calls and clone size come straight from that table; D and trimming were deduced from the DNA. Among some 38,000 clones listed, roughly 78% were seen once. The chain uses TRBV5-5 and TRBJ2-1, with D tentatively TRBD2 (5 bases). Material: peripheral blood. The receptor comes from a woman between 70 and 85 years old with acute or convalescent COVID-19. The CDR3 loop reads CASSLFSGVYNEQFF. The CDR3 nucleotides are TGTGCCAGCAGCTTGTTTTCCGGGGTCTACAATGAGCAGTTCTTC. Full variable domain (outside the CDR3, taken from reference TRBV5-5 and TRBJ2-1): DAGVTQSPTHLIKTRGQQVTLRCSPISGHKSVSWYQQVLGQGPQFIFQYYEKEERGRGNFPDRFSARQFPNYSSELNVNALLLGDSALYLCASSLFSGVYNEQFFGPGTRLTVL.